This T cell receptor beta chain was observed in a study of blood T cell repertoires in COVID-19. Study as a whole: The United States, Italy and Spain were the sources of the acute and convalescent COVID-19 samples. The cDNA or gDNA used as material had been derived from T cells, B-cell-depleted T cells, or PBMCs.

Between the trimmed V and J ends, which lost 0 bases and 9 bases, there was a span of 8 bases. CDR1 is GTSNPN and CDR2 is SVGIG in the germline V gene (reference sequence). The CDR3 length is 12 residues. In Cohort 3, a recovered donor had either two negative PCRs, clearance, or symptom resolution. The method was immunoSEQ multiplex PCR; TCRdb's version includes in-frame clones alone and lacks a portion of them. This table holds 330,000 or so clones, 75% to 90% found once. V and J are TRBV30 and TRBJ2-2; D not resolved. Sequencing used PBMCs or T cells enriched from blood (not recorded which). The receptor was isolated from a man younger than 40 who had recovered from COVID-19. CDR3 DNA sequence: TGTGCCTGGAGTGTATCTGACTGGGAGCTGTTTTTT. Translated: CAWSVSDWELFF.